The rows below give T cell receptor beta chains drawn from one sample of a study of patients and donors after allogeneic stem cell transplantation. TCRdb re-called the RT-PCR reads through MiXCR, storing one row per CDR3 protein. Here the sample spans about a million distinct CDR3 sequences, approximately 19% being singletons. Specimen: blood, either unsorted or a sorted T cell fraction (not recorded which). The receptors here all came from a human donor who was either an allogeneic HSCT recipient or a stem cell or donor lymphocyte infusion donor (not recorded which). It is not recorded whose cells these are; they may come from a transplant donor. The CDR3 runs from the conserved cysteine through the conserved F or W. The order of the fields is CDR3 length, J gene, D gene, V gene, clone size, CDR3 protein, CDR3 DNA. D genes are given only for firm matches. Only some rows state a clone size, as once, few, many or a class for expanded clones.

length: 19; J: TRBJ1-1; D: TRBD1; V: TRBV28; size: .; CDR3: CASSLSYGAGQPNENEAFF; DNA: TGTGCCAGCAGTTTAAGTTATGGAGCGGGACAGCCTAACGAGAATGAAGCTTTCTTT
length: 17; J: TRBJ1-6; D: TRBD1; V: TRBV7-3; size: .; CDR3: CASSDGQGGSYNSPLHF; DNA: TGTGCCAGCAGCGATGGACAGGGGGGAAGCTATAATTCACCCCTCCACTTT
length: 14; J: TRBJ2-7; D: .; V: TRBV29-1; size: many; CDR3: CSVEDDGRGYEQYF; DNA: TGCAGCGTTGAAGATGACGGCAGGGGCTACGAGCAGTACTTC
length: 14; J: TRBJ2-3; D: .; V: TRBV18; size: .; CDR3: CASSPLQFTDTQYF; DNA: TGTGCCAGCTCACCTTTACAATTCACAGATACGCAGTATTTT
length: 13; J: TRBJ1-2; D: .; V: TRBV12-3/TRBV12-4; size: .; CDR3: CASSLGPSYGYTF; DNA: TGTGCCAGCAGCCTCGGCCCCTCCTATGGCTACACCTTC
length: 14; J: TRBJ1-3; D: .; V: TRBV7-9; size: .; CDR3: CASRRGFSGNTIYF; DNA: TGTGCCAGCAGGCGGGGTTTCTCAGGAAACACCATATATTTT
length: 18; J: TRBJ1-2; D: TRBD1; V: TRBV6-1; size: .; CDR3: CASSKTPGQDLTNYGYTF; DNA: TGTGCCAGCAGTAAAACTCCGGGACAGGACCTAACTAACTATGGCTACACCTTC
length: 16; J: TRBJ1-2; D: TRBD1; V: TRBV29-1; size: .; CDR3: CSVDLGETGEYYGYTF; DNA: TGCAGCGTTGACCTCGGCGAGACAGGGGAATACTATGGCTACACCTTC
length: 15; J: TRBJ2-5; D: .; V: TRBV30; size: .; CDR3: CAWSWAEGPQETQYF; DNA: TGTGCCTGGAGTTGGGCGGAGGGGCCCCAAGAGACCCAGTACTTC
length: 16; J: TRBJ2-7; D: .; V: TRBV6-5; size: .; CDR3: CASSYSLGGSTYEQYF; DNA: TGTGCCAGCAGTTACTCCCTTGGAGGGTCGACCTACGAGCAGTACTTC